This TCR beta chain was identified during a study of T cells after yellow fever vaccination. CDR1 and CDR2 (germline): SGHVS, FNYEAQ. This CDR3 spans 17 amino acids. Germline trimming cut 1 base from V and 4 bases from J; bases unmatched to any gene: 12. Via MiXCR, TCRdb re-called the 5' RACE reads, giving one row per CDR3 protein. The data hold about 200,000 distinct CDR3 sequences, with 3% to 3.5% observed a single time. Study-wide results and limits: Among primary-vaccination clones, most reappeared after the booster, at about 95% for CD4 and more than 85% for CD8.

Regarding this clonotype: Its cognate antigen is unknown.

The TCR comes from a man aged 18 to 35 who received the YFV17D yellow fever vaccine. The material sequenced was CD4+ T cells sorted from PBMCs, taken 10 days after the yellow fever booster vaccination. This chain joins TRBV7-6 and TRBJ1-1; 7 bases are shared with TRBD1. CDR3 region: CASSLVSGGWVRTEAFF. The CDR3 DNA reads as TGTGCCAGCAGCTTAGTGTCAGGGGGATGGGTCCGCACTGAAGCTTTCTTT.